This T cell receptor (beta chain) emerged from a study of cytomegalovirus exposure and HLA in healthy donors. Background on the study: In a later analysis, it was reported that the approximately 110 validation repertoires had been produced on the same platform as the 700 or so repertoires belonging to the first cohort. General study points: One later analysis, an examination of the 120 validation repertoires, found that first-cohort TCR clusters tended to co-occur in them.

The protocol was immunoSEQ multiplex PCR, while the TCRdb copy is restricted to in-frame clones and leaves out a portion. Counted here are around 90,000 clones, less than 90% occurring once; the ten biggest clones make up 9% to 13%. Details on this clone: The antigen is not known.

This CDR3 has 16 residues. Germline lookup yields CDR1 MDHEN and CDR2 SYDVKM. The ends lost 5 bases at V and 5 bases at J; junction bases unmatched: 13. The sequence came from a woman in her late teens or twenties in good health and CMV-seropositive. The gene calls are TRBV28 and TRBJ1-1, with 8 positions matching TRBD1. The material sequenced was PBMCs. As DNA, the CDR3 is TGTGCCAGCAGTATTCCCCAGGGGGCTCCCTCAACTGAAGCTTTCTTT. This codes for CASSIPQGAPSTEAFF.